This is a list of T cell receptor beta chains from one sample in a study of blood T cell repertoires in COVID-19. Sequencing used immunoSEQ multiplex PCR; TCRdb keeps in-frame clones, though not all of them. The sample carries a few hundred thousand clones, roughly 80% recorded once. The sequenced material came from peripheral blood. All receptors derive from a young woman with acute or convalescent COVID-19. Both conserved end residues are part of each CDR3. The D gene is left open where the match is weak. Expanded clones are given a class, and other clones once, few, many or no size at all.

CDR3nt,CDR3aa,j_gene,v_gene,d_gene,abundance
TGTGCCAGCAGCCGACGGACAGGACTGAACACTGAAGCTTTCTTT,CASSRRTGLNTEAFF,TRBJ1-1,TRBV14,TRBD1,.
TGCGCCAGCAGCCAAGATAGGAGGGAACGTCACCCTTTTGCTGAGCAGTTCTTC,CASSQDRRERHPFAEQFF,TRBJ2-1,TRBV4-3,.,.
TGCGCCAGCAGTGAGTCGGAGTATGGCTACACCTTC,CASSESEYGYTF,TRBJ1-2,TRBV10-2,.,.
TGTGCCAGTAGTAACCCCAAGGGGGGGAACTATGGCTACACCTTC,CASSNPKGGNYGYTF,TRBJ1-2,TRBV19,.,few
TGTGCCAGTAGTCCACGACAGGGAAACACTGAAGCTTTCTTT,CASSPRQGNTEAFF,TRBJ1-1,TRBV19,TRBD1,.
TGTGCCAGCAGCACCCGGGACAGGGGGTCAGATACGCAGTATTTT,CASSTRDRGSDTQYF,TRBJ2-3,TRBV7-2,TRBD1,.
TGTGCCAGTACCGCCTGGACAGGGATTGGACAGCCCCAGCATTTT,CASTAWTGIGQPQHF,TRBJ1-5,TRBV19,TRBD1,.
TGTGCCAGCACCGTAAGCAGGGCTGGAAACACCATATATTTT,CASTVSRAGNTIYF,TRBJ1-3,TRBV6-5,.,few
TGTGCCAGCAGCTTAGTGGGGACAGGACCCCAGAACACTGAAGCTTTCTTT,CASSLVGTGPQNTEAFF,TRBJ1-1,TRBV7-2,TRBD1,.
TGTGCCAGTAGGCTGGGAGTAACTGAAGCTTTCTTT,CASRLGVTEAFF,TRBJ1-1,TRBV19,.,.
TGTGCCAGCAGCCGACCGGGACAGGGGGCTTATGAGCAGTTCTTC,CASSRPGQGAYEQFF,TRBJ2-1,TRBV6-5,TRBD1,.
TGTGCCAGCAGGCACTCGGGCGGGAGCTCCAATGAGCAGTTCTTC,CASRHSGGSSNEQFF,TRBJ2-1,TRBV6-5,TRBD2,.
TGCGCCAGCAGCTTGGACCCTGGGAGTCAGCCCCAGCATTTT,CASSLDPGSQPQHF,TRBJ1-5,TRBV5-1,.,.
TGTGCCAGCAGTTTCGCAGATACGCAGTATTTT,CASSFADTQYF,TRBJ2-3,TRBV6-2/TRBV6-3,.,once
TGCAGCACCAGACAGGGGGCGAGCACTGAAGCTTTCTTT,CSTRQGASTEAFF,TRBJ1-1,TRBV29-1,TRBD1,many
TGTGCCAGCAGCCATTGGGGACTAGCGGGAGTACCCCTCGTCTTCTTC,CASSHWGLAGVPLVFF,TRBJ2-1,TRBV3-1/TRBV3-2,TRBD2,.
TGCGCCAGCAGCTTTCGAACCGGGACAGCGAGCGGGGAGCTGTTTTTT,CASSFRTGTASGELFF,TRBJ2-2,TRBV5-1,TRBD1,.
TGTGCCAGCAGCCTTAGGGGGCGCGGGTATAATTCACCCCTCCACTTT,CASSLRGRGYNSPLHF,TRBJ1-6,TRBV7-2,TRBD1,.
TGTGCCAGCAGCCCATGGACTAGCGGGAGCTATACGCAGTATTTT,CASSPWTSGSYTQYF,TRBJ2-3,TRBV5-6,TRBD2,.
TGTGCCATCAGCGCCGACAGTGAAGCTTTCTTT,CAISADSEAFF,TRBJ1-1,TRBV10-3,.,.
TGTGCCAGCAGCTTGTTGGTAGCTCATGAGCAGTTCTTC,CASSLLVAHEQFF,TRBJ2-1,TRBV7-9,.,.
TGTGCCATCAGTGAAAGTGTCCTAGGCAATCAGCCCCAGCATTTT,CAISESVLGNQPQHF,TRBJ1-5,TRBV10-3,.,.
TGCAGCGTTTCCCGGACAGGGCCGACCGGGGAGCTGTTTTTT,CSVSRTGPTGELFF,TRBJ2-2,TRBV29-1,TRBD1,.
TGCGCCAGCTCCCGGGACAGGACTTTCAATGAGCAGTTCTTC,CASSRDRTFNEQFF,TRBJ2-1,TRBV5-1,TRBD1,.
TGCAGCGGACAGACAGCTTATGGCTACACCTTC,CSGQTAYGYTF,TRBJ1-2,TRBV29-1,.,once
TGTGCCAGCAGTCCTCGGACTAGCGGGTACGGCACAGATACGCAGTATTTT,CASSPRTSGYGTDTQYF,TRBJ2-3,TRBV6-6,TRBD2,.
TGTGCCAGTAGTACCATCGGGGCGGGAGGTGGTCGACCGTGGGAGCTGTTTTTT,CASSTIGAGGGRPWELFF,TRBJ2-2,TRBV19,TRBD2,.
TGCGCCAGCAGCCAAGATCACACTAGCTCCGATTCCTACAATGAGCAGTTCTTC,CASSQDHTSSDSYNEQFF,TRBJ2-1,TRBV4-3,.,.
TGTGCCAGCAGTCTTACCAGCACTGAAGCTTTCTTT,CASSLTSTEAFF,TRBJ1-1,TRBV11-2,.,.
TGTGCCAGCAGCAGGCTAGCTGTCGGCACAGATACGCAGTATTTT,CASSRLAVGTDTQYF,TRBJ2-3,TRBV11-2,.,.
TGTGCCAGCAGTTCCCCGCCAGGGTATAGCAATGAGCAGTTCTTC,CASSSPPGYSNEQFF,TRBJ2-1,TRBV27,.,once
TGTGCCAGTAGTATCCTGGCAGGACTGTTGCAGCCCCAGCATTTT,CASSILAGLLQPQHF,TRBJ1-5,TRBV19,.,.
TGTGCCAGCGGAGCTAGCGGGAGGTCTAATGAGCAGTTCTTC,CASGASGRSNEQFF,TRBJ2-1,TRBV21-1,.,.
TGTGCCAGCAGTTACGGATCCGGGACAGGGGACTACGAGCAGTACTTC,CASSYGSGTGDYEQYF,TRBJ2-7,TRBV6-5,TRBD1,.
TGTGCCAGCAGGGACAAATTGACAGGGTTTGAAGCTTTCTTT,CASRDKLTGFEAFF,TRBJ1-1,TRBV28,TRBD1,.
TGTGCCAGCAGTGAGGGCAAGTTGGGGGGCACTGAAGCTTTCTTT,CASSEGKLGGTEAFF,TRBJ1-1,TRBV25-1,.,.
TGTGCCAGCAGCAAAGGCCCCGGTCGAGGGCCAAGGAGCTACTACGAGCAGTACTTC,CASSKGPGRGPRSYYEQYF,TRBJ2-7,TRBV21-1,.,.
TGTGCCAGCAGCCCCGCGCCTAGCGGGAGTGCAAGCTCCTACAATGAGCAGTTCTTC,CASSPAPSGSASSYNEQFF,TRBJ2-1,TRBV11-2,TRBD2,.
TGCGCCAGCAGCCATCCTGGACTAGCGGTCAGCACAGATACGCAGTATTTT,CASSHPGLAVSTDTQYF,TRBJ2-3,TRBV4-3,TRBD2,few
TGCGCCAGCAGCCAGGGGCCAATAGCGGGAGATGCGGAGACCCAGTACTTC,CASSQGPIAGDAETQYF,TRBJ2-5,TRBV4-1,TRBD2,.
TGTGCCAGCAGTGGGACTAGCGGGCACAATGAGCAGTTCTTC,CASSGTSGHNEQFF,TRBJ2-1,TRBV6-2/TRBV6-3,TRBD2,.
TGTGCCAGCAGCCTTCAGGGGGGCTACACCTTC,CASSLQGGYTF,TRBJ1-2,TRBV7-9,.,.
TGCGCCAGCAGCTTCGGAGCTTTTCCGGGACTAGCGGTCTCCTACGAGCAGTACTTC,CASSFGAFPGLAVSYEQYF,TRBJ2-7,TRBV5-1,TRBD2,.
TGTGCCAGCAGCTTAGGAGCCCGGGATCCCTCACTCGGGGGTGGCTACACCTTC,CASSLGARDPSLGGGYTF,TRBJ1-2,TRBV11-2,.,.
TGCGCCAGCAGCTTACTTTTTCGCACCGGGGAGCTGTTTTTT,CASSLLFRTGELFF,TRBJ2-2,TRBV5-1,.,.
TGTGCCAGCAGCCGGGCCGCGGGGGATTTCAGCCAGCCCCAGCATTTT,CASSRAAGDFSQPQHF,TRBJ1-5,TRBV5-5,.,.
TGCGCCAGCAGCTCCCCCGGGACTAGCTACGAGCAGTACTTC,CASSSPGTSYEQYF,TRBJ2-7,TRBV5-1,TRBD2,.
TGTGCCAGCAGGGCCCCCGCGGACACTGAAGCTTTCTTT,CASRAPADTEAFF,TRBJ1-1,TRBV28,.,.
TGTGCCAGCAGGGGGACTAGCGAGACCCAGTACTTC,CASRGTSETQYF,TRBJ2-5,TRBV6-5,TRBD2,.
TGTGCCAGCAGCTTAGATGCGGGGGCCTCCTACAATGAGCAGTTCTTC,CASSLDAGASYNEQFF,TRBJ2-1,TRBV11-3,.,.
TGTGCCAGCAGTTTATTGGGAGATCGGCGGAATGAGCAGTTCTTC,CASSLLGDRRNEQFF,TRBJ2-1,TRBV27,.,once
TGTGCCAGCAGTTTATTTGGTCGCCTAGCGGGAGGGCCAAGCACAGATACGCAGTATTTT,CASSLFGRLAGGPSTDTQYF,TRBJ2-3,TRBV28,TRBD2,.
TGTGCCAGCAGCCACAGGGGGTCCCTCTATGGCTACACCTTC,CASSHRGSLYGYTF,TRBJ1-2,TRBV6-6,TRBD1,.
TGTGCCAGTACAGGCAGCTCTCAAGAGACCCAGTACTTC,CASTGSSQETQYF,TRBJ2-5,TRBV19,.,.
TGTGCCAGCAGCCAAGATGGAAAGGGACAGGGCCTGACTGGAAACACCATATATTTT,CASSQDGKGQGLTGNTIYF,TRBJ1-3,TRBV3-1/TRBV3-2,TRBD1,.
TGTGCCAGCTCACCAGACGACAGGGTCAATGAGCAGTTCTTC,CASSPDDRVNEQFF,TRBJ2-1,TRBV18,TRBD1,.
TGTGCCTGGAGTGCCACAAGCTTTTCGGGAGCTTTCTTT,CAWSATSFSGAFF,TRBJ1-1,TRBV30,.,once